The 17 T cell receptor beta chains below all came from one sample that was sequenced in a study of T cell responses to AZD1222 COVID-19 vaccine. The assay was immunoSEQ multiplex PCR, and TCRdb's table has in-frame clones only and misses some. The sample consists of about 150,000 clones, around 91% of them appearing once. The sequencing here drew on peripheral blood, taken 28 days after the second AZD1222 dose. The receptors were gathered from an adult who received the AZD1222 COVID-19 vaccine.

The CDR3 reads CASSLFGNQPQHF. As DNA, the CDR3 is TGTGCCAGCAGTTTATTTGGCAATCAGCCCCAGCATTTT. The chain recombines TRBV28 with TRBJ1-5; D not certain. The CDR3 loop spans 13 amino acids. Trimming stripped 1 base from V and 2 bases from J, with 3 bases between. Germline assignment: CDR1 MDHEN and CDR2 SYDVKM.

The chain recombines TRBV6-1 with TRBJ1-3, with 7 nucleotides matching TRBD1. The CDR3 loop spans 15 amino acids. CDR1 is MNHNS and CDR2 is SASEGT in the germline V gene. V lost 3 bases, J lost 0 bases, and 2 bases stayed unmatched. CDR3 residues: CASSDTGVSGNTIYF. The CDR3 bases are TGTGCCAGCAGTGATACAGGGGTCTCTGGAAACACCATATATTTT.

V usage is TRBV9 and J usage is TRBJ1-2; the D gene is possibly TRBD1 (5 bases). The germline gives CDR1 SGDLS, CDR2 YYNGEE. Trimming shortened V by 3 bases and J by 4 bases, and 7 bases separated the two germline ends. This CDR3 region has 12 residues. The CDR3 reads CASSATGYGYTF. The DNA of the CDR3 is TGTGCCAGCAGCGCCACAGGCTATGGCTACACCTTC.

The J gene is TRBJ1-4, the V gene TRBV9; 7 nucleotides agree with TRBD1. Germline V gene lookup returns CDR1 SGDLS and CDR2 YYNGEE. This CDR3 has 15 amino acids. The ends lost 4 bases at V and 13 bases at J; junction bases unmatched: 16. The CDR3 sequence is CASSSSTGHSNLLFF. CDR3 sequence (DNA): TGTGCCAGCAGCTCCTCGACAGGGCACTCAAATCTACTGTTTTTT.

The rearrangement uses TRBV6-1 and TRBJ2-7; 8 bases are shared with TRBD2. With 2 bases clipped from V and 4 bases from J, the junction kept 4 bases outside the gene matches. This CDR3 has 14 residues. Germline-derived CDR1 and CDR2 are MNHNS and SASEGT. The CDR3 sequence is CASSENSGGYEQYF. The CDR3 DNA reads TGTGCCAGCAGTGAAAACAGCGGGGGATACGAGCAGTACTTC.

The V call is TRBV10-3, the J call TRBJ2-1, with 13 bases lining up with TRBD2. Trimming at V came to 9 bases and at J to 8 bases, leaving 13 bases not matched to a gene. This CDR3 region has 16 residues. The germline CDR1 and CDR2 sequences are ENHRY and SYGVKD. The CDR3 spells CAINQGGTSGTYEQFF. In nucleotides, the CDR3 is TGTGCCATTAATCAGGGGGGGACTAGCGGGACGTATGAGCAGTTCTTC.

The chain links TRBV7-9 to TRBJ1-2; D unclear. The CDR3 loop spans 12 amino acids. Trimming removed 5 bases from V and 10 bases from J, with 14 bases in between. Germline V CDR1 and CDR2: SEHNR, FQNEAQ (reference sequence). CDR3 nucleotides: TGTGCCAGCAGCCCTTGGGAGAGTATCTACACCTTC. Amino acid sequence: CASSPWESIYTF.

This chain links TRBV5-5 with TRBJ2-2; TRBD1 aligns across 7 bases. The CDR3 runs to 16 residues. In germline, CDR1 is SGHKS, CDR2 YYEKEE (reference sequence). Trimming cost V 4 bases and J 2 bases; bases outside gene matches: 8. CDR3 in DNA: TGTGCCAGCAGCCCTCTGACAGGGTCCAACACCGGGGAGCTGTTTTTT. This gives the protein CASSPLTGSNTGELFF.

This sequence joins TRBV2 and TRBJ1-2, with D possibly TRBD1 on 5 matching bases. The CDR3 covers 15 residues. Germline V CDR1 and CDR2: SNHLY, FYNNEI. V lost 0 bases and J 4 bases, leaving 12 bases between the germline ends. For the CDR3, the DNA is TGTGCCAGCAGTGAAGCGCAAGGGGCAGTCTATGGCTACACCTTC. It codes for CASSEAQGAVYGYTF.

CDR3 DNA sequence: TGTGCCAGCAGATGGGGAATAGTGGGAGGCTCGTACGAGCAGTACTTC. Translation gives CASRWGIVGGSYEQYF. The J gene is TRBJ2-7, the V gene TRBV27; D possibly corresponds to TRBD2 (6 bases). CDR3 size: 16 residues. Trimming stripped 6 bases from V and 4 bases from J, with 22 bases between. Germline-derived CDR1 and CDR2 are MNHEY and SMNVEV (reference sequence).

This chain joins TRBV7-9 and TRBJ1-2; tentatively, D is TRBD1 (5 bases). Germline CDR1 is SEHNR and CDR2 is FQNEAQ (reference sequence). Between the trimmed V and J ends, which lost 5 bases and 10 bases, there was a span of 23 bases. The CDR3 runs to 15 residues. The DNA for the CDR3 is TGTGCCAGCAGCGGAACCATTGCCAGGGTTGATGTCTACACCTTC. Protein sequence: CASSGTIARVDVYTF.

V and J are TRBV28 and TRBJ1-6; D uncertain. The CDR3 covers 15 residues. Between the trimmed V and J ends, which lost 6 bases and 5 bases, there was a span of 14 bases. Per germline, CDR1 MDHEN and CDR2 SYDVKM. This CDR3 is CASRPSDGNNSPLHF. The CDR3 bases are TGTGCCAGCAGACCAAGCGACGGGAATAATTCACCCCTCCACTTT. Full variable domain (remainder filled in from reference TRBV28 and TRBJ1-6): DVKVTQSSRYLVKRTGEKVFLECVQDMDHENMFWYRQDPGLGLRLIYFSYDVKMKEKGDIPEGYSVSREKKERFSLILESASTNQTSMYLCASRPSDGNNSPLHFGNGTRLTVT.

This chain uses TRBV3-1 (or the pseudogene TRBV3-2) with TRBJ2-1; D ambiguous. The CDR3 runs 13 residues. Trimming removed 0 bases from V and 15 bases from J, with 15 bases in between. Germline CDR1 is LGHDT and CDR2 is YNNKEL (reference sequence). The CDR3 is CASSQENLGIPFF. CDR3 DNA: TGTGCCAGCAGCCAAGAAAATTTAGGGATTCCGTTCTTC.

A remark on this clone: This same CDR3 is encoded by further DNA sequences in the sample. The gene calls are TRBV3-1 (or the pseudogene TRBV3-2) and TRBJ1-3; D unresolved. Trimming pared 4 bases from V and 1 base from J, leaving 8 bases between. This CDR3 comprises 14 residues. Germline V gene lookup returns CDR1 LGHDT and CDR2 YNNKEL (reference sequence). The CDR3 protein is CASSLGRSGNTIYF. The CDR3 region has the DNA TGTGCCAGCAGCCTTGGGAGATCTGGAAACACCATATATTTT.

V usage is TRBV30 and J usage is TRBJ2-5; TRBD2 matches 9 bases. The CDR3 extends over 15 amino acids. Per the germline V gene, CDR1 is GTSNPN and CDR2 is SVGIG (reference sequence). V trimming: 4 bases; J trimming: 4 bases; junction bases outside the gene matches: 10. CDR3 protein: CAWTPGASGTETQYF. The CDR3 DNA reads TGTGCCTGGACCCCGGGGGCTAGCGGGACAGAGACCCAGTACTTC.

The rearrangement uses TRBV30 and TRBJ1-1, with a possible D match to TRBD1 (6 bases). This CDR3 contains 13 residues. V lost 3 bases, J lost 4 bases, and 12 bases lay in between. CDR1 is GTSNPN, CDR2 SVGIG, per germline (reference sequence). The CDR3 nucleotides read TGTGCCTGGAGGGTACAGGGAGTCACTGAAGCTTTCTTT. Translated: CAWRVQGVTEAFF.

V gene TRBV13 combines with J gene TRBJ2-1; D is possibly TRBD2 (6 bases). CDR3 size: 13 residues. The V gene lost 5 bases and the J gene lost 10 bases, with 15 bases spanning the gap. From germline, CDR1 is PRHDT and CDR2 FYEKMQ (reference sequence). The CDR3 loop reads CASSRSTSGEQFF. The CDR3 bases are TGTGCCAGCAGCCGTTCGACTAGTGGCGAGCAGTTCTTC.